Listed below are T cell receptor beta chains from one sample, sequenced in a study of blood T cell repertoires in COVID-19. Method: immunoSEQ multiplex PCR; TCRdb's copy keeps in-frame clones and lacks some. This sample has almost 400,000 clones; approximately 90% occur once, and the top ten carry more than 0.9%. Sequencing used PBMCs or T cells enriched from blood (not recorded which). Every receptor here comes from a woman aged 30 to 39 with acute COVID-19. The CDR3 runs from the conserved cysteine through the conserved F or W. The D gene is left open where the match is weak. Size values are once, few and many counts, or a class for expanded clones, and some rows have none.

clone_size j_call v_call d_call cdr3_nt cdr3_aa
. TRBJ2-3 TRBV18 TRBD1 TGTGCCAGCTCACCGGACAGGGGCGCAGATACGCAGTATTTT CASSPDRGADTQYF
. TRBJ2-7 TRBV28 TRBD1 TGTGCCAGCAAGATGGGGACAGGGAATTACGAGCAGTACTTC CASKMGTGNYEQYF
once TRBJ2-3 TRBV9 . TGTGCCAGCAGCGTAGGGAGGGGCTACACAGATACGCAGTATTTT CASSVGRGYTDTQYF
. TRBJ1-1 TRBV7-9 . TGTGCCAGCAGCGCCAGGGTGTTGAACACTGAAGCTTTCTTT CASSARVLNTEAFF
. TRBJ2-7 TRBV5-1 TRBD2 TGCGCCAGCAGGGCTTTACTAGCGACCCACGAGCAGTACTTC CASRALLATHEQYF
. TRBJ2-6 TRBV18 . TGTGCCAGCTCACCTTGGGCAAGCAACATGGTCTCTGGGGCCAACGTCCTGACTTTC CASSPWASNMVSGANVLTF
. TRBJ1-1 TRBV18 . TGTGCCAGCTCACTCAATTTTGTGGCAGGGATGAACACTGAAGCTTTCTTT CASSLNFVAGMNTEAFF
. TRBJ2-1 TRBV18 . TGTGCCAGCTCACTCGGGAACCTGGCGCCCTACAATGAGCAGTTCTTC CASSLGNLAPYNEQFF
. TRBJ1-5 TRBV3-1/TRBV3-2 . TGTGCCAGCAGCCAAGGAGGAGGCCAGCCCCAGCATTTT CASSQGGGQPQHF
. TRBJ2-3 TRBV5-6 . TGTGCCAGCAGCCTAGAGACGGGCACAGATACGCAGTATTTT CASSLETGTDTQYF
. TRBJ1-3 TRBV29-1 . TGCAGCGTTGAACGAAGGGGGTTAGACACCATATATTTT CSVERRGLDTIYF
once TRBJ1-1 TRBV12-3/TRBV12-4 . TGTGCCAGCACCCCCTCTTTAAACACTGAAGCTTTCTTT CASTPSLNTEAFF
. TRBJ1-6 TRBV5-1 . TGCGCCAGCAGCTTGGGGTCAGGCCCACCCCTCCACTTT CASSLGSGPPLHF
. TRBJ2-3 TRBV3-1/TRBV3-2 TRBD1 TGTGCCAGCAGCCATGGACAGGGGCCAGATACGCAGTATTTT CASSHGQGPDTQYF
. TRBJ2-3 TRBV24-1 . TGTGCCACCAGTGGTTCAGGCACGCAGTATTTT CATSGSGTQYF
few TRBJ2-3 TRBV6-5 . TGTGCCAGCAGTTACACCCGGGGCACAGATACGCAGTATTTT CASSYTRGTDTQYF
. TRBJ2-1 TRBV11-2 TRBD2 TGTGCCAGCAGCTTAGACTCCCCCTTCGGGGGGGTTTACAATGAGCAGTTCTTC CASSLDSPFGGVYNEQFF
. TRBJ2-4 TRBV7-3 . TGTGCCAGCAGCCTTTCCGGGAGAAACATTCAGTACTTC CASSLSGRNIQYF
. TRBJ2-3 TRBV27 TRBD1 TGTGCCAGCAGTCTCCGGACAGGAAGCGGCACAGATACGCAGTATTTT CASSLRTGSGTDTQYF
. TRBJ1-2 TRBV6-5 TRBD1 TGTGCCAGCATTAAAGGACAGGAATTAAGGGGCTACACCTTC CASIKGQELRGYTF
. TRBJ2-7 TRBV19 . TGTGCCAGTAGTACTCTGTCCTACCCGCTGCCCAAGCAGTACTTC CASSTLSYPLPKQYF
. TRBJ1-3 TRBV7-2 . TGTGCCAGCAGCTCTCAGGACAGCCGCTCTGGAAACACCATATATTTT CASSSQDSRSGNTIYF
. TRBJ1-2 TRBV28 TRBD1 TGTGCCAGCAGTCGGAGGACAGGGCCTGGCTACACCTTC CASSRRTGPGYTF
. TRBJ2-1 TRBV7-3 . TGTGCCAGCAGGATTGCAAGGGGAAACAATGAGCAGTTCTTC CASRIARGNNEQFF
. TRBJ1-2 TRBV10-1 TRBD1 TGCGCCAGCAGTGAGGGGACAGTGACCTATGGCTACACCTTC CASSEGTVTYGYTF
. TRBJ2-5 TRBV6-2/TRBV6-3 . TGTGCCAGCAGTTACCCGGACAGCCAAGAGACCCAGTACTTC CASSYPDSQETQYF
. TRBJ2-7 TRBV5-1 . TGCGCCAGCCGCGGCGATGAAACCTACGAGCAGTACTTC CASRGDETYEQYF
. TRBJ1-5 TRBV15 . TGTGCCACCAGCAGAGATATAAGGGGGATTCAGCCCCAGCATTTT CATSRDIRGIQPQHF
. TRBJ2-3 TRBV11-2 . TGTGCCAGCAGCGCCTTTCAGGGGTCAGATACGCAGTATTTT CASSAFQGSDTQYF
few TRBJ2-3 TRBV29-1 TRBD2 TGCAGCATGACCGGGACTAGGGATACGCAGTATTTT CSMTGTRDTQYF
few TRBJ2-1 TRBV19 TRBD2 TGTGCCAGTAAACGACTAGCGGGGTTATCTGGCTCCTACAATGAGCAGTTCTTC CASKRLAGLSGSYNEQFF
. TRBJ2-5 TRBV12-5 TRBD1 TGTGCTAGTGGTTCCTCGACAGGGGGAAACCAAGAGACCCAGTACTTC CASGSSTGGNQETQYF
. TRBJ2-7 TRBV7-6 . TGTGCCAGCAGCTTAGTCGCTAATAGCCACGAGCAGTACTTC CASSLVANSHEQYF
. TRBJ2-7 TRBV5-5 . TGTGCCAGCAGCTTCGGACAGTTCTACGAGCAGTACTTC CASSFGQFYEQYF
. TRBJ1-3 TRBV2 . TGTGCCAGCAGTGAAGGGAGGGAAGCTGGAAACACCATATATTTT CASSEGREAGNTIYF
few TRBJ1-1 TRBV7-8 TRBD1 TGTGCCAGCAGCTCGGAGGGACAGGCTAACACTGAAGCTTTCTTT CASSSEGQANTEAFF
. TRBJ2-5 TRBV10-3 . TGTGCCATCAGTGAATCCGAAGAGACCCAGTACTTC CAISESEETQYF
. TRBJ2-3 TRBV24-1 . TGTGCCACCAGTGATCCCAGGGCAGGGGATCGGGGTACGCAGTATTTT CATSDPRAGDRGTQYF
. TRBJ1-5 TRBV2 TRBD1 TGTGCCAGCAGAGGGACAGGGGGTCAGCCCCAGCATTTT CASRGTGGQPQHF
. TRBJ2-7 TRBV5-1 . TGCGCCAGCAGCTTGGGCGGATTCTACGAGCAGTACTTC CASSLGGFYEQYF
. TRBJ2-7 TRBV7-9 . TGTGCCAGCAGCTTAGGAGGGGGATACGAGCAGTACTTC CASSLGGGYEQYF
. TRBJ2-1 TRBV27 TRBD2 TGTGCCAGCAGTTTGGGGCGGGGGTTTGAGCAGTTCTTC CASSLGRGFEQFF
. TRBJ2-7 TRBV30 TRBD2 TGTGCCTGGAGTTCTGGGGGGGGTCGGCACGAGCAGTACTTC CAWSSGGGRHEQYF
. TRBJ2-3 TRBV5-1 TRBD2 TGCGCCAGCAGCTTGACCCTAGCGGGGGCGATAACAGATACGCAGTATTTT CASSLTLAGAITDTQYF
. TRBJ1-5 TRBV5-1 TRBD1 TGCGCCAGCAGCTTGGAGGGACAGAACAATCAGCCCCAGCATTTT CASSLEGQNNQPQHF
. TRBJ2-6 TRBV19 TRBD1 TGTGCCAGTAGTCGAACCGACAGGGCCGGGGCCAACGTCCTGACTTTC CASSRTDRAGANVLTF
. TRBJ1-6 TRBV9 TRBD1 TGTGCCAGCAGCGGACGGACAGGGGTACGGTCACCCCTCCACTTT CASSGRTGVRSPLHF
. TRBJ1-6 TRBV3-1/TRBV3-2 . TGTGCCAGCAGCCAATTGATAAGAGATTCACCCCTCCACTTT CASSQLIRDSPLHF
. TRBJ1-2 TRBV7-9 . TGTGCCAGCAGCCCGCCCGACAGGTGGGATGGCTACACCTTC CASSPPDRWDGYTF
. TRBJ1-2 TRBV19 . TGTGCCAGTAGTCCAAGGGGAACCAACTATGGCTACACCTTC CASSPRGTNYGYTF
. TRBJ1-2 TRBV5-4 . TGTGCCAGCAGGGGGCGCTTTAACTATGGCTACACCTTC CASRGRFNYGYTF
. TRBJ2-2 TRBV5-5 TRBD2 TGTGCCAGCAGCCCCGGAGCGGGGGGGCCCGGCCGGGAGCTGTTTTTT CASSPGAGGPGRELFF
. TRBJ2-7 TRBV3-1/TRBV3-2 TRBD1 TGTGCCAGCAGCCAGGGACAGGGCCACGAGCAGTACTTC CASSQGQGHEQYF
. TRBJ1-5 TRBV24-1 . TGTGCCACCAGTGATTCGACAGTAAATCAGCCCCAGCATTTT CATSDSTVNQPQHF